The rows below give T cell receptor beta chains drawn from one sample of a study of cytomegalovirus exposure and HLA in healthy donors. Data came from immunoSEQ multiplex PCR; TCRdb stores just in-frame clones and leaves some out. The sample has more than 130,000 clones; about 70% are singletons. Sequenced input: PBMCs. These receptors came from a man younger than 35 in good health and CMV-seronegative. Each CDR3 is given with its conserved first and last residue. D genes are given only for firm matches. A row's size may be missing; if present it is once, few, many or a size class.

j_gene	d_gene	abundance	v_gene	CDR3nt	CDR3aa
TRBJ1-4	NA	NA	TRBV19	TGTGCCAGTAGCCTGACAGCCATTAATGAAAAACTGTTTTTT	CASSLTAINEKLFF
TRBJ2-5	TRBD1	NA	TRBV14	TGTGCCAGCAGCCACAGGGGGCTGCGAGAGACCCAGTACTTC	CASSHRGLRETQYF
TRBJ2-5	TRBD2	NA	TRBV5-1	TGCGCCAGCAGCTTGGGACTAGCGGGGGCACAAGAGACCCAGTACTTC	CASSLGLAGAQETQYF
TRBJ1-5	NA	NA	TRBV5-1	TGCGCCAGCACTGGGCAGCGCGGGGGGGGTCAGCCCCAGCATTTT	CASTGQRGGGQPQHF
TRBJ1-1	NA	NA	TRBV10-3	TGTGCCATCAGTGAGAGGCTGGGGGCGGGCACTGAAGCTTTCTTT	CAISERLGAGTEAFF
TRBJ1-2	NA	once	TRBV6-1	TGTGCCAGCAGTGAAACGGGGGAGGGGGTATACGGCTACACCTTC	CASSETGEGVYGYTF
TRBJ2-5	TRBD2	NA	TRBV19	TGTGCCAGTAGTACGACTAGCGGGATAGCCGAGACCCAGTACTTC	CASSTTSGIAETQYF
TRBJ1-1	NA	NA	TRBV27	TGTGCCAGCAGCCAGACAGGGAACACTGAAGCTTTCTTT	CASSQTGNTEAFF
TRBJ2-1	TRBD2	NA	TRBV10-2	TGCGCCAGCAGTGGGTTAGCGGGAGAGTACAATGAGCAGTTCTTC	CASSGLAGEYNEQFF
TRBJ2-5	NA	NA	TRBV4-2	TGTGCCAGCAGCCCGGGCGGGTTTTCATCAGAGACCCAGTACTTC	CASSPGGFSSETQYF
TRBJ2-7	NA	NA	TRBV7-9	TGTGCCAGCAGCGTCGGAGCCGCAGCTCCCTACGAGCAGTACTTC	CASSVGAAAPYEQYF
TRBJ1-1	NA	NA	TRBV5-1	TGCGCCAGCAGCGGCCCAGCGACCACTGAAGCTTTCTTT	CASSGPATTEAFF
TRBJ1-2	NA	NA	TRBV20-1	TGCAGTGCGGACGGGGTCTATGGCTACACCTTC	CSADGVYGYTF
TRBJ1-2	TRBD1	once	TRBV19	TGTGCCAGTAATAACCGGGACAGGGCCTATGGCTACACCTTC	CASNNRDRAYGYTF
TRBJ2-7	NA	NA	TRBV27	TGTGCCAGCAGTTTAGGAAGGGGATCCTACGAGCAGTACTTC	CASSLGRGSYEQYF
TRBJ1-2	NA	NA	TRBV5-1	TGCGCCAGCAGCTTGATGGACAGTGTCAACTATGGCTACACCTTC	CASSLMDSVNYGYTF
TRBJ2-5	NA	NA	TRBV6-1	TGTGCCAGCAGTGAACTGGAGCCCGCGCAGAGGGAGCAGTACTTC	CASSELEPAQREQYF
TRBJ2-1	TRBD2	few	TRBV9	TGTGCCAGCAGCGGTAGCGGGAGTCGGTACAATGAGCAGTTCTTC	CASSGSGSRYNEQFF
TRBJ2-3	NA	NA	TRBV7-9	TGTGCCAGCAGCCAGAGCGGGCAAGCTAGCACAGATACGCAGTATTTT	CASSQSGQASTDTQYF
TRBJ1-1	TRBD1	NA	TRBV6-5	TGTGCCAGCAGTTTGAGGGGGCGAGTCACTGAAGCTTTCTTT	CASSLRGRVTEAFF
TRBJ1-5	TRBD1	NA	TRBV6-7	TGTGCCAGCAGCTTCCACCGGACAGGGGGGGGTCAGCCCCAGCATTTT	CASSFHRTGGGQPQHF
TRBJ2-7	NA	NA	TRBV7-9	TGTGCCAGCAGCTCCAAGGTGGTTGGGAGCCGATACGAGCAGTACTTC	CASSSKVVGSRYEQYF
TRBJ2-7	NA	NA	TRBV27	TGTGCCAGCAGTTTAGCCTCGGGACTCCCCTACGAGCAGTACTTC	CASSLASGLPYEQYF
TRBJ2-7	TRBD2	NA	TRBV7-8	TGTGCCAGCAGCCAAAGGATAGCGGGCCCCGGAGGCTACGAGCAGTACTTC	CASSQRIAGPGGYEQYF
TRBJ1-3	TRBD1	NA	TRBV6-6	TGTGCCAGCTGGGGACAGGGAACGGAGGGAAACACCATATATTTT	CASWGQGTEGNTIYF
TRBJ1-2	NA	NA	TRBV28	TGTGCCAGCAGTCCTCCCCCAGCGCCCTATGGCTACACCTTC	CASSPPPAPYGYTF
TRBJ2-1	NA	NA	TRBV15	TGTGCCACCAGCAGGAGGAGCCAAAACAATGAGCAGTTCTTC	CATSRRSQNNEQFF
TRBJ2-3	TRBD1	NA	TRBV9	TGTGCCAGCAGCGCACGACAGGGAACAGATACGCAGTATTTT	CASSARQGTDTQYF
TRBJ1-2	NA	NA	TRBV5-1	TGCGCCAGCAGCTTGGCCGGAGTGGTTAACTATGGCTACACCTTC	CASSLAGVVNYGYTF
TRBJ2-1	TRBD2	few	TRBV28	TGTGCCAGCAGTTTCGTTGGACTAGCGGGAGGGCTTTCCTACAATGAGCAGTTCTTC	CASSFVGLAGGLSYNEQFF
TRBJ1-1	TRBD1	NA	TRBV10-2	TGCGCCAGCAGTTCTGGACAGGTTGTATCTGAAGCTTTCTTT	CASSSGQVVSEAFF
TRBJ2-1	NA	once	TRBV5-1	TGCGCCAGCAGCCCAGGGTCCAATGAGCAGTTCTTC	CASSPGSNEQFF
TRBJ2-7	TRBD1	NA	TRBV6-5	TGTGCCAGCAGACGAGGACAGGTCGGCGAGCAGTACTTC	CASRRGQVGEQYF
TRBJ2-7	NA	few	TRBV5-1	TGCGCCAGCAGCTTGGACTCGAGACAGTACTTC	CASSLDSRQYF
TRBJ1-5	TRBD1	NA	TRBV19	TGTGCCAGTAGGGGCAGGGGGCAGGACAATCAGCCCCAGCATTTT	CASRGRGQDNQPQHF
TRBJ2-2	NA	few	TRBV5-1	TGCGCCAGCAGCTGGGGCGCAGGGGCCGGGGAGCTGTTTTTT	CASSWGAGAGELFF
TRBJ2-1	NA	NA	TRBV10-1	TGCGCCAGCAGTGAGTCTGGGCACAATGAGCAGTTCTTC	CASSESGHNEQFF
TRBJ2-7	TRBD2	NA	TRBV29-1	TGCAGCGTCCCCACCGGGCTAGCGGGAGCTGGCGAGCAGTACTTC	CSVPTGLAGAGEQYF
TRBJ1-1	NA	NA	TRBV11-3	TGTGCCAGCAGCCATGGCGGGGGGCTTCCGAACACTGAAGCTTTCTTT	CASSHGGGLPNTEAFF
TRBJ2-2	TRBD2	NA	TRBV7-3	TGTGCCAGCAGCCGGGGCGGGAGCACCGGGGAGCTGTTTTTT	CASSRGGSTGELFF
TRBJ1-2	NA	NA	TRBV30	TGTGCCTGGAGTGTGACTCCTTATGGCTACACCTTC	CAWSVTPYGYTF
TRBJ2-5	TRBD2	NA	TRBV27	TGTGCCAGCAGTTATCGGGGAGGGGTAGAGACCCAGTACTTC	CASSYRGGVETQYF